This T cell receptor (beta chain) was identified in a study of cytomegalovirus exposure and HLA in healthy donors. Study overall: Among the 398 genotyped donors, over 70% were placed in the Caucasian-associated ancestry cluster. Study-level results: An ancestry cluster, one associated with Asian ancestry, reportedly showed fewer N-insertions than the approximately 670-donor mean in a later analysis.

PCR employed 60 Vbeta and 13 Jbeta primers. Method: immunoSEQ multiplex PCR; TCRdb's copy keeps in-frame clones and lacks some. The sample has 150,000 to 200,000 clones; around 84% are singletons. As regards this clone: What it binds is not known.

This CDR3 is 16 amino acids long. CDR1 is MNHEY and CDR2 is SMNVEV in the germline V gene (reference sequence). With V trimmed by 4 bases and J by 0 bases, 5 bases remained unmatched. The material sequenced was PBMCs. The clonotype originates from a woman younger than 35 in good health and CMV-seronegative. V is TRBV27 and J is TRBJ2-1; 8 bases are a match to TRBD1. The CDR3 DNA is TGTGCCAGCAGTTCGCCAGGGACAGGCTCCTACAATGAGCAGTTCTTC. Its protein is CASSSPGTGSYNEQFF.